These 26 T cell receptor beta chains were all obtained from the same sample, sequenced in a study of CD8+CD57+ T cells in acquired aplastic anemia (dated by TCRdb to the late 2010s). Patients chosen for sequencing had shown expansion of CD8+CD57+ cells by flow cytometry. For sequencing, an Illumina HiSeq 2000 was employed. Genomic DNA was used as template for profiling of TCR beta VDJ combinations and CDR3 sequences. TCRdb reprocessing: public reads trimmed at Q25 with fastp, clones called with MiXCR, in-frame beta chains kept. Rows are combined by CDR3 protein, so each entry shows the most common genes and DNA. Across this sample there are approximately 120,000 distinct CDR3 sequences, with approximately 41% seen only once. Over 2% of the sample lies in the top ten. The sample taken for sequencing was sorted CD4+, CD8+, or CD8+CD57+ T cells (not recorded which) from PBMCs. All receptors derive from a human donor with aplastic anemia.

The CDR3 sequence: CASSFGWETEAFF. CDR3 nucleotide sequence: TGTGCCAGCAGTTTCGGATGGGAGACTGAAGCTTTCTTT. The chain joins TRBV27 to TRBJ1-1; D ambiguous. Germline V gene sequence: CDR1 MNHEY, CDR2 SMNVEV (reference sequence). Trimming pared 3 bases from V and 5 bases from J, leaving 10 bases between. The CDR3 has 13 residues.

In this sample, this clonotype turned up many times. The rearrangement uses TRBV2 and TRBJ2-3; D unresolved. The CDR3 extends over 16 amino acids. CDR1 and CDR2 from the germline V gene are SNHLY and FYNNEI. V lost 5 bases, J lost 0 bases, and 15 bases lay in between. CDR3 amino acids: CASSQFVRSSTDTQYF. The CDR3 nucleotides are TGTGCCAGCAGTCAGTTTGTTCGCTCTAGCACAGATACGCAGTATTTT.

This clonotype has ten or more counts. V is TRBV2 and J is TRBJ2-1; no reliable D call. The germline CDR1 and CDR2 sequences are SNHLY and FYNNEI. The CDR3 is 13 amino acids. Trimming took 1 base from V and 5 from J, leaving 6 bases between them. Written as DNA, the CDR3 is TGTGCCAGCAGTGAAGACTATAACAATGAGCAGTTCTTC. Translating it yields CASSEDYNNEQFF.

Here the CDR3 reads CASIPGQQALPEKLFF. The CDR3 nucleotides read TGTGCCAGCATCCCCGGACAGCAAGCCCTTCCTGAAAAACTGTTTTTT. V is TRBV11-2 and J is TRBJ1-4; tentatively, D is TRBD1 (6 bases). V was clipped by 7 bases and J by 7 bases, with 22 bases between them. CDR3 length: 16 residues. Germline CDR1 and CDR2: SGHAT and FQNNGV.

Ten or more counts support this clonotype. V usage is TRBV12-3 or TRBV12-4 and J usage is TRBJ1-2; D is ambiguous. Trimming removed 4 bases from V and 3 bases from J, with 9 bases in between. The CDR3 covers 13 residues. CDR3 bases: TGTGCCAGCAGTTCCGCAGATTACTATGGCTACACCTTC. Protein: CASSSADYYGYTF.

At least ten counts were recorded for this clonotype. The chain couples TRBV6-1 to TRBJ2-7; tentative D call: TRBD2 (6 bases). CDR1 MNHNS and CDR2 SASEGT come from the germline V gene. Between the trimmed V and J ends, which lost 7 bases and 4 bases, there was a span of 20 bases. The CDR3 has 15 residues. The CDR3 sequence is CASTPGLGVGYEQYF. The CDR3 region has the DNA TGTGCCAGCACCCCGGGACTCGGGGTTGGGTACGAGCAGTACTTC.

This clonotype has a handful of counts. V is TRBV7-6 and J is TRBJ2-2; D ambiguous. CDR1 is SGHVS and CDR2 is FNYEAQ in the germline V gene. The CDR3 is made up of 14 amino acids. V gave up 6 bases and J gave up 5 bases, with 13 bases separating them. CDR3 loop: CASSGALRTGELFF. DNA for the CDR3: TGTGCCAGCAGTGGCGCCCTAAGGACCGGGGAGCTGTTTTTT.

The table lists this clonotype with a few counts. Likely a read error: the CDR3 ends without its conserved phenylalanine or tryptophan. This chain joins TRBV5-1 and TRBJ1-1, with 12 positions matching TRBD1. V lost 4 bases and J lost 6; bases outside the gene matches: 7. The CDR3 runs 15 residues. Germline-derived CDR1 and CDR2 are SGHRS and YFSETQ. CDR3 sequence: CASSLGQGASAEAFL. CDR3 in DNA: TGCGCCAGCAGCCTGGGACAGGGGGCATCAGCTGAAGCTTTCCTT.

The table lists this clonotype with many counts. The CDR3 coding sequence is TGCGCCAGCAGGGCGGGGGACTCCTACAATGAGCAGTTCTTC. Amino acids: CASRAGDSYNEQFF. The chain couples TRBV5-1 to TRBJ2-1; 7 bases agree with TRBD2. Germline CDR1 SGHRS, CDR2 YFSETQ. The CDR3 length is 14 residues. With V trimmed by 5 bases and J by 0 bases, 2 bases remained unmatched.

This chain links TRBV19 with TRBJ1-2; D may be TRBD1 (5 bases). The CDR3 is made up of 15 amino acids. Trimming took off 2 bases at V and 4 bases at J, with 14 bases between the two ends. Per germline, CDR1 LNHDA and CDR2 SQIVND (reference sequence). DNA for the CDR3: TGTGCCAGTAGTATATCGACAGCAGATACCTATGGCTACACCTTC. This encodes CASSISTADTYGYTF.

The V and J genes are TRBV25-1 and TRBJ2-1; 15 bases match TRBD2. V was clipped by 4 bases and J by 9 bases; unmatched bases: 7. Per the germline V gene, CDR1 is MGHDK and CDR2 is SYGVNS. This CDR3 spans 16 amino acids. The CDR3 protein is CASSGGLAGGFGEQFF. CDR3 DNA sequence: TGTGCCAGCAGTGGGGGACTAGCGGGGGGTTTCGGTGAGCAGTTCTTC.

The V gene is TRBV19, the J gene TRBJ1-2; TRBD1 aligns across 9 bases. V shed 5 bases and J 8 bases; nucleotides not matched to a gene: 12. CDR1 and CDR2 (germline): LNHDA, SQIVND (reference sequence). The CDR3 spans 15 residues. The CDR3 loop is CASSPAGTGIGGYTF. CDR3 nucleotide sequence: TGTGCCAGTAGTCCTGCCGGGACAGGGATCGGAGGCTACACCTTC.

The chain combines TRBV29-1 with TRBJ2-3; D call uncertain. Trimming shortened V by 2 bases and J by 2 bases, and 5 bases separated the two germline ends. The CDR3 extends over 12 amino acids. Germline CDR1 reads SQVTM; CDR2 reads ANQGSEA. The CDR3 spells CSVEWDTDTQYF. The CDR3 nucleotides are TGCAGCGTTGAATGGGACACAGATACGCAGTATTTT.

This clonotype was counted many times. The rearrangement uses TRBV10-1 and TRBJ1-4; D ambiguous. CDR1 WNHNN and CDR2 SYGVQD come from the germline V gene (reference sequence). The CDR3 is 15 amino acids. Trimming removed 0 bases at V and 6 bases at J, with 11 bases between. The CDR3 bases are TGCGCCAGCAGTGAGTCGGGCAGCGTGGATGAAAAACTGTTTTTT. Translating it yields CASSESGSVDEKLFF.

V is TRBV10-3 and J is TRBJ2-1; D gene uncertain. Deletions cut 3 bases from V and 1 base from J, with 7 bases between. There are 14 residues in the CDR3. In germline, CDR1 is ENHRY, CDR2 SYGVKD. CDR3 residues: CAISEWNSYNEQFF. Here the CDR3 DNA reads TGTGCCATCAGTGAATGGAATTCCTACAATGAGCAGTTCTTC.

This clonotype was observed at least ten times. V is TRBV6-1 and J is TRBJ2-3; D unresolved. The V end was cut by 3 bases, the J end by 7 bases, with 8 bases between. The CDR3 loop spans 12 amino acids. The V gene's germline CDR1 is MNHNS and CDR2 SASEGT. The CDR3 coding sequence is TGTGCCAGCAGTGACCCGTCCAATACGCAGTATTTT. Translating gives CASSDPSNTQYF.

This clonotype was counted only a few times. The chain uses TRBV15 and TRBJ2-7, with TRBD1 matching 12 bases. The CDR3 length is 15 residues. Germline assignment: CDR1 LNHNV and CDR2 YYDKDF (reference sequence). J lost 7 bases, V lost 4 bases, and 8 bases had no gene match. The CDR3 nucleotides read TGTGCCACCAGCACTCCGGGACAGGGGGCGCGGGAGCAGTACTTC. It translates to CATSTPGQGAREQYF.

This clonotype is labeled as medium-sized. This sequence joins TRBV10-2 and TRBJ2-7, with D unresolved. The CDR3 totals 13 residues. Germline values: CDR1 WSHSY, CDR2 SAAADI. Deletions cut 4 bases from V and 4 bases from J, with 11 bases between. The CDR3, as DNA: TGCGCCAGCAGTGCAGGTACAGCTTACGAGCAGTACTTC. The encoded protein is CASSAGTAYEQYF.

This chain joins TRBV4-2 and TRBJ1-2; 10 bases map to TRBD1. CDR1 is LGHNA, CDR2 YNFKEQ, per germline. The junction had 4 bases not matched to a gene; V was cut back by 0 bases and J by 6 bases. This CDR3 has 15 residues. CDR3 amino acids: CASSQEDGTGDGYTF. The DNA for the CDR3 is TGTGCCAGCAGCCAAGAAGACGGGACAGGGGATGGCTACACCTTC.

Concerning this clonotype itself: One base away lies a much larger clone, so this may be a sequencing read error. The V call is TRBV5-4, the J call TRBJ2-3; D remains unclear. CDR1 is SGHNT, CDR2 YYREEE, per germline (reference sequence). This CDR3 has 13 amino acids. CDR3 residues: CSSSLGPTDTQYF. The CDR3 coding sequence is TGTTCCAGCAGCTTGGGCCCCACAGATACGCAGTATTTT. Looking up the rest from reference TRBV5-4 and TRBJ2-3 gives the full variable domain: ETGVTQSPTHLIKTRGQQVTLRCSSQSGHNTVSWYQQALGQGPQFIFQYYREEENGRGNFPPRFSGLQFPNYSSELNVNALELDDSALYLCSSSLGPTDTQYFGPGTRLTVL.

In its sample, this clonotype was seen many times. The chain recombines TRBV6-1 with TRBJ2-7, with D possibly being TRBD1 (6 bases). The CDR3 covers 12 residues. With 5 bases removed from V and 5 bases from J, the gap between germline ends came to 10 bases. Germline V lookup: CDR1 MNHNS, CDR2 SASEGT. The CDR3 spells CASSINRDEQYF. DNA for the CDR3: TGTGCCAGCAGTATCAACAGGGACGAGCAGTACTTC.

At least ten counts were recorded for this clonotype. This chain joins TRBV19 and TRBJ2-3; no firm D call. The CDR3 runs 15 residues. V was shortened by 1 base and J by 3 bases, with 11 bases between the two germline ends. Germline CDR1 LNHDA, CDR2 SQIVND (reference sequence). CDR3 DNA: TGTGCCAGTAGTATAGGTAGAGCCTATACAGATACGCAGTATTTT. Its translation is CASSIGRAYTDTQYF.

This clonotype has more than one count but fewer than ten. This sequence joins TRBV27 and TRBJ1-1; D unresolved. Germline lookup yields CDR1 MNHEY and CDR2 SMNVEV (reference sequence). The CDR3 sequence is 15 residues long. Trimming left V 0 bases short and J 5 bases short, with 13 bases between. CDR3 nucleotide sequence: TGTGCCAGCAGTTTATCAGGACTCGGGAGGACTGAAGCTTTCTTT. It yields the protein CASSLSGLGRTEAFF.

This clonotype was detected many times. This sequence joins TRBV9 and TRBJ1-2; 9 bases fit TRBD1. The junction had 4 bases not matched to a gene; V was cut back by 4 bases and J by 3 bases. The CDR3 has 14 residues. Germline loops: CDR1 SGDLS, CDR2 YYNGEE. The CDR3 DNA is TGTGCCAGCAGCCGGGACAGGGCTCACTATGGCTACACCTTC. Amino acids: CASSRDRAHYGYTF. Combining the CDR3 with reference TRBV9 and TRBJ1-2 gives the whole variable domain DSGVTQTPKHLITATGQRVTLRCSPRSGDLSVYWYQQSLDQGLQFLIQYYNGEERAKGNILERFSAQQFPDLHSELNLSSLELGDSALYFCASSRDRAHYGYTFGSGTRLTVV.

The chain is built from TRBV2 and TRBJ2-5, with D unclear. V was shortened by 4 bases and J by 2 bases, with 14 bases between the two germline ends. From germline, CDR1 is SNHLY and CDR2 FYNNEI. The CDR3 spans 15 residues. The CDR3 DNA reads TGTGCCAGCAGTGTCCCCTCAAACCGGCAAGAGACCCAGTACTTC. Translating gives CASSVPSNRQETQYF.

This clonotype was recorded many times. The CDR3 bases are TGCAGTGCTGAGAGGGGGCCAAGGGGACTCTATGGCTACACCTTC. This sequence encodes CSAERGPRGLYGYTF. The chain is built from TRBV20-1 and TRBJ1-2, with TRBD1 matching 7 bases. CDR1 DFQATT and CDR2 SNEGSKA come from the germline V gene (reference sequence). This CDR3 comprises 15 residues. The V gene end was trimmed by 5 bases and the J gene end by 4 bases; junction bases not matched to a gene: 13.